The source of this TCR beta chain is a study of cytotoxic CD8 clonotypes in ibrutinib-treated CLL. Looking at the study overall: Response material was collected after a median around 12 months of treatment, range 6 to 36. Sample averages reached 250,000 or so productive templates and 85,000 to 100,000 productive rearrangements.

The CDR3 contains 14 residues. V lost 6 bases and J lost 0, with 12 bases in between. Germline CDR1 reads MNHNY; CDR2 reads SVGAGI (reference sequence). Generated by immunoSEQ multiplex PCR, the TCRdb table keeps only in-frame clones and is missing some. The sample has some 140,000 clones; 75% to 95% are singletons. Study-wide points: Patients had baseline clonality above age-matched healthy donors, and this clonality moved with circulating CD8+ T-cell counts.

Concerning this clone itself: Its antigen is currently unknown.

The rearrangement uses TRBV6-6 and TRBJ2-7; D remains ambiguous. This TCR was recovered from a human donor with chronic lymphocytic leukemia. The sample was PBMCs, taken after 12 months of ibrutinib treatment. The CDR3 DNA is TGTGCCAGCAGCTCGGCGGCAGACTCCTACGAGCAGTACTTC. Translation gives CASSSAADSYEQYF.